The TCR beta chain under discussion was sequenced for a study of control samples from healthy donors and cancer patients. This clone has only one observation. Repertoires were generated with immunoSEQ multiplex PCR, while TCRdb's copy carries only in-frame clones and drops some. This sample has about 28,000 clones, with 75% to 95% found just once. This CDR3 comprises 15 residues. Germline loops: CDR1 SEHNR, CDR2 FQNEAQ (reference sequence). Trimming removed 4 bases from V and 4 bases from J; junction bases left unmatched: 8. The chain joins TRBV7-9 to TRBJ2-7, with TRBD1 matching 9 bases. The origin of this receptor is a man in his fifties or sixties with lung cancer. Sequencing was done on a sample of PBMCs. CDR3 residues: CASSSGQGTKYEQYF. CDR3 sequence (DNA): TGTGCCAGCAGCTCAGGACAGGGGACCAAATACGAGCAGTACTTC.